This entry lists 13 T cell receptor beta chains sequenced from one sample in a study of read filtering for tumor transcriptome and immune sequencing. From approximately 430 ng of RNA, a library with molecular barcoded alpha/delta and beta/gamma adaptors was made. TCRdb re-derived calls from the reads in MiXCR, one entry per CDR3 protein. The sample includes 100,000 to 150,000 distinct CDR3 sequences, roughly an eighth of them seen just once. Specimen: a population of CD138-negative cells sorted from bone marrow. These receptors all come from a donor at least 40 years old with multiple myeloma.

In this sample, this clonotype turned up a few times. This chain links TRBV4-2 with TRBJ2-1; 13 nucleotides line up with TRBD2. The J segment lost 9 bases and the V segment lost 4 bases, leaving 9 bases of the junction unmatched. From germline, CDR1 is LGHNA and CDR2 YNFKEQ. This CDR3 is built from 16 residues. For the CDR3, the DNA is TGTGCCAGCAGCCGCCTAACTAGCGGGAGGGCCGGTGAGCAGTTCTTC. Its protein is CASSRLTSGRAGEQFF.

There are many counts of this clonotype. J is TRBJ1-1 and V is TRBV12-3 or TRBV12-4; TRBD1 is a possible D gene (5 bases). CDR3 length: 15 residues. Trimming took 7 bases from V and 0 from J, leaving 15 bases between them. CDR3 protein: CASNFWGSMNTEAFF. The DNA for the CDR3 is TGTGCCAGCAACTTTTGGGGGAGCATGAACACTGAAGCTTTCTTT.

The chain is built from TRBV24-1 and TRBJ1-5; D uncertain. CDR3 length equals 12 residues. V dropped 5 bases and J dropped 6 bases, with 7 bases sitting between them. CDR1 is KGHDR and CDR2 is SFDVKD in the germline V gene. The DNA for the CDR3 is TGTGCCACCAGTGGCGGCAGTCAGCCCCAGCATTTT. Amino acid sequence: CATSGGSQPQHF.

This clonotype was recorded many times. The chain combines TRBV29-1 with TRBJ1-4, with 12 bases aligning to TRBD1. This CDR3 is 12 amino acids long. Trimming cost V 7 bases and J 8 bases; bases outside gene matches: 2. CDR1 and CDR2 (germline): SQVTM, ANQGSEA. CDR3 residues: CSGGQGAEKLFF. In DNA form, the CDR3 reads TGCAGCGGGGGACAGGGGGCCGAAAAACTGTTTTTT.

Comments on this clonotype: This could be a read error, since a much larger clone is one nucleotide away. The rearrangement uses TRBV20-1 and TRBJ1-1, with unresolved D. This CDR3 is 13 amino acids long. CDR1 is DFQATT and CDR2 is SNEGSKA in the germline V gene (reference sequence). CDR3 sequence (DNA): TGCAGCGCACTCGAGACCTTGAACACTGACGCTTTCTTT. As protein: CSALETLNTDAFF.

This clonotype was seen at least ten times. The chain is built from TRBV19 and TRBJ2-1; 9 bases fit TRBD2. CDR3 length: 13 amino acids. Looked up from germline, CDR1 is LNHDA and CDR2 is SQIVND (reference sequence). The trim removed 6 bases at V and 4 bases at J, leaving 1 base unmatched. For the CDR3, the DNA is TGTGCCAGTAGGGGACTAGCTTACAATGAGCAGTTCTTC. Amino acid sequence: CASRGLAYNEQFF.

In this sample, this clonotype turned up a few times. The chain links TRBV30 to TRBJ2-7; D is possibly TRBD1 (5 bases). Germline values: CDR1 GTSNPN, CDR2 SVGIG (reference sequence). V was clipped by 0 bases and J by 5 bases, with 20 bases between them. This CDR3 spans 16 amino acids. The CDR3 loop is CAWSVGVRPSINEQYF. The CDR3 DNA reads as TGTGCCTGGAGTGTAGGGGTTCGCCCCTCTATTAACGAGCAGTACTTC.

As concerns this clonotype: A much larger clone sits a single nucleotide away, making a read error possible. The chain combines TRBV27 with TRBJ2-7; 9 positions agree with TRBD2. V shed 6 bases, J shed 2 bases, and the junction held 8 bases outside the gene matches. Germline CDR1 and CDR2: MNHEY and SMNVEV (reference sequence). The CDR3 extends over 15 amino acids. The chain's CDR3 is CASRDGVAGAYEQYF. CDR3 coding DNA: TGTGCCAGCAGAGATGGGGTAGCGGGAGCCTACGAGCAGTACTTC.

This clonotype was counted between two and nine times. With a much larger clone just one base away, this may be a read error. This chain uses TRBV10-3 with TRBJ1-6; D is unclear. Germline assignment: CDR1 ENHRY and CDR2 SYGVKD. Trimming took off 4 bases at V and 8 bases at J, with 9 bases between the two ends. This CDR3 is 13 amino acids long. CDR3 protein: CAISGVGDSPLHF. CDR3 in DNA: TGTGCCATCAGTGGGGTGGGTGATTCACCCCTCCACTTT.

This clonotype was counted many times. The CDR3 nucleotides are TGTGCCAGCAGCCGCCATGCCGGGACAGGGTCGGAAGCTTTCTTT. Protein: CASSRHAGTGSEAFF. The V gene is TRBV11-2, the J gene TRBJ1-1, with 9 bases fitting TRBD1. CDR3 length equals 15 residues. CDR1 is SGHAT, CDR2 FQNNGV, per germline. The V gene end was trimmed by 5 bases and the J gene end by 8 bases; junction bases not matched to a gene: 12. The entire variable domain, with the rest obtained from reference TRBV11-2 and TRBJ1-1, is as follows: EAGVAQSPRYKIIEKRQSVAFWCNPISGHATLYWYQQILGQGPKLLIQFQNNGVVDDSQLPKDRFSAERLKGVDSTLKIQPAKLEDSAVYLCASSRHAGTGSEAFFGQGTRLTVV.

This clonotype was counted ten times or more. The CDR3 nucleotides are TGTGCCTGGAGTCCAGTAAAACTAGCTGCTACAGATACGCAGTATTTT. Translated, it gives CAWSPVKLAATDTQYF. The gene calls are TRBV30 and TRBJ2-3; TRBD2 might be the D (6 bases). Germline-derived CDR1 and CDR2 are GTSNPN and SVGIG (reference sequence). The V end lost 2 bases, the J end lost 3 bases, and 18 bases lay between the germline ends. The length of the CDR3 is 16 residues.

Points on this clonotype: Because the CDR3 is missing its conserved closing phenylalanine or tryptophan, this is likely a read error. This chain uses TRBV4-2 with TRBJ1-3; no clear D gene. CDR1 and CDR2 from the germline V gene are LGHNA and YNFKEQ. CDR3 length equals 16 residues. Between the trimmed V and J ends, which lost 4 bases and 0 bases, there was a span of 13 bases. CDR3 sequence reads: CASSLTEAFSGNTIYL. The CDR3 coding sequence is TGTGCCAGCAGCCTTACCGAGGCCTTCTCTGGAAACACCATATATCTT.

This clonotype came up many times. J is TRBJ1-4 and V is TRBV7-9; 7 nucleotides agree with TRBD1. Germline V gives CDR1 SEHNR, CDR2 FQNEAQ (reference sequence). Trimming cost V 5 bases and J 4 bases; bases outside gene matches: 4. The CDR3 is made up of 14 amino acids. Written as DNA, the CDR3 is TGTGCCAGCAGCCAGACAGGGAGTAATGAAAAACTGTTTTTT. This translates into CASSQTGSNEKLFF.